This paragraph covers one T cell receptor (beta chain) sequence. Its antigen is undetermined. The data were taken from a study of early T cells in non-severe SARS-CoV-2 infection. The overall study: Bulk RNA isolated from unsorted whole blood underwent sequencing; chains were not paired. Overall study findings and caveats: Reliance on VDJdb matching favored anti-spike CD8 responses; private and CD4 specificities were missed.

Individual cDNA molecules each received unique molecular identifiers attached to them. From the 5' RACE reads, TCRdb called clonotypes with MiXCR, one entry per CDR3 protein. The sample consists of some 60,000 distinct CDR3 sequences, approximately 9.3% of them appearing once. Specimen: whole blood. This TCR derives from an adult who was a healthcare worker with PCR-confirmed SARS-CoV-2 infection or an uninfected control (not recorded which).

CDR3 DNA sequence: TGCAGCGTTGGCTTGGGGTTTAACACTGAAGCTTTCTTT. This codes for CSVGLGFNTEAFF. The rearrangement joins TRBV29-1 to TRBJ1-1, with unresolved D. This CDR3 comprises 13 residues. V lost 4 bases, J lost 2 bases, and 11 bases lay in between. In germline, CDR1 is SQVTM, CDR2 ANQGSEA.